The rows below give T cell receptor beta chains drawn from one sample of a study of blood T cell repertoires in COVID-19. Libraries were prepared by immunoSEQ multiplex PCR; TCRdb keeps only in-frame clonotypes and omits some of them. The profile covers roughly 280,000 clones, with 80% to 90% appearing a single time and about 2.2% taken by the ten largest. Sequencing input: PBMCs or T cells enriched from blood (not recorded which). These receptors were obtained from a young woman who had recovered from COVID-19. The conserved cysteine and the conserved F or W are not part of the CDR3 here. D genes are given only for firm matches.

j_gene,d_gene,v_gene,len,CDR3aa
TRBJ1-1,-,TRBV7-8,13,ASSFQAGMNTEAF
TRBJ2-1,-,TRBV5-1,13,ASSLEAGLYNEQF
TRBJ2-2,TRBD2,TRBV3-1/TRBV3-2,17,ASSQERGLAGTNTGELF
TRBJ2-3,TRBD2,TRBV3-1/TRBV3-2,15,ASSRNSGGSSTDTQY
TRBJ1-4,-,TRBV11-2,12,ASSLAPVNEKLF
TRBJ1-2,-,TRBV28,10,ASLGEGNGYT
TRBJ2-1,TRBD2,TRBV6-5,13,ASSPLTSGVNEQF
TRBJ1-1,-,TRBV5-1,13,ASSLATGIDTEAF
TRBJ2-7,TRBD2,TRBV29-1,15,SVAGLAGGNGKGEQY
TRBJ1-1,-,TRBV21-1,11,ASTTLGNTEAF
TRBJ2-2,TRBD2,TRBV11-3,15,ASSFGTSGRNTGELF
TRBJ1-2,-,TRBV6-5,11,ASSRGETGGYT
TRBJ2-1,-,TRBV4-1,15,ASSQGEPDLTDNEQF
TRBJ1-2,TRBD1,TRBV2,13,ASLTGRGVNYGYT
TRBJ1-2,TRBD1,TRBV5-1,14,ASSPRTGGYGYGYT
TRBJ1-2,-,TRBV28,14,ASTPRQPNSNYGYT
TRBJ1-4,-,TRBV9,13,ASSRAGATNEKLF
TRBJ2-2,TRBD2,TRBV10-3,13,AIRGGVRNTGELF
TRBJ1-3,-,TRBV6-1,13,ASSEGYGTGNTIY
TRBJ1-1,TRBD1,TRBV27,12,ASSRDRGRTEAF
TRBJ2-7,-,TRBV9,14,ASSVGLGPEGYEQY
TRBJ1-4,TRBD1,TRBV6-5,12,ASSPQGINEKLF
TRBJ2-1,TRBD2,TRBV4-1,14,ASSQDGGGGTAEQF
TRBJ2-2,TRBD2,TRBV6-2/TRBV6-3,15,ASSYIQGLPNTGELF
TRBJ2-4,-,TRBV9,15,ASSTQGGRGDKNIQY
TRBJ2-3,-,TRBV15,10,ATSRYQDTQY
TRBJ1-2,TRBD1,TRBV28,14,ASSFGTGFRRGGYT
TRBJ1-1,-,TRBV7-2,12,ASSFGGGNTEAF
TRBJ2-1,TRBD2,TRBV3-1/TRBV3-2,13,ASSQDYTGGDEQF
TRBJ1-3,-,TRBV10-3,12,AISEDSSGNTIY
TRBJ1-1,TRBD1,TRBV7-9,10,ASSWTGFEAF
TRBJ2-1,-,TRBV5-1,11,ASRRGYYNEQF
TRBJ1-6,TRBD1,TRBV15,13,ATSGGQLWVSPLH